This T cell receptor beta chain was found in a study of blood T cell repertoires in COVID-19. For the study at large: COVID-19 samples collected from the United States, Italy and Spain covered acute and convalescent phases. From T cells, B-cell-depleted T cells, or PBMCs came the material, which was cDNA or gDNA.

There are 13 residues in the CDR3. Trimming removed 7 bases at V and 4 bases at J, with 14 bases between. In germline, CDR1 is SQVTM, CDR2 ANQGSEA. Seattle participants joined during active infection and were tracked over time. In the original analysis: Reference gene primer amplification yielded estimated nucleated cell counts. Clones were read by immunoSEQ multiplex PCR, and TCRdb kept only the in-frame ones, dropping some. The D gene and trimming were derived from the DNA, and the V and J assignments and clone size from that table. The data hold about 160,000 clones, with 80% to 95% observed a single time.

The TCR sequence derives from a man aged 30-40 years with COVID-19, enrolled during active disease. The rearrangement joins TRBV29-1 to TRBJ2-1; D is possibly TRBD1 (6 bases). What was sequenced was peripheral blood. CDR3 nucleotide sequence: TGCAGCGGGTGGACAGTTGAATACAATGAGCAGTTCTTC. Translating gives CSGWTVEYNEQFF.